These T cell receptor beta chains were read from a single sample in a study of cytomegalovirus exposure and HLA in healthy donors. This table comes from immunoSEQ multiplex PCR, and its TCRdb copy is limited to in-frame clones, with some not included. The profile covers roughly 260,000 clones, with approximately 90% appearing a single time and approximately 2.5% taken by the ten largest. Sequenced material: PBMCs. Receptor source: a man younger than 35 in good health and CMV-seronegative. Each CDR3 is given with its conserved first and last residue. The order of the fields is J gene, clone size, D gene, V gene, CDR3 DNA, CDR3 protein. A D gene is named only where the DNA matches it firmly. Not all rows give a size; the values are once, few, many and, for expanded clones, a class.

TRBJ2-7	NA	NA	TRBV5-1	TGCGCCAGCAGCTCCGAGGACAGCTCAAAGGACGAGCAGTACTTC	CASSSEDSSKDEQYF
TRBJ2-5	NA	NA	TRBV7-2	TGTGCCAGCAGGCGCGACAGGTACCAAGAGACCCAGTACTTC	CASRRDRYQETQYF
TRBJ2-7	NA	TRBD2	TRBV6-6	TGTGCCAGCAGTGCGGGACTAGCGGGGAGTTACTACGAGCAGTACTTC	CASSAGLAGSYYEQYF
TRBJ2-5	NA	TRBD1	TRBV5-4	TGTGCCAGCAGCTTCCGGGACAGGGGTGGAGGTGAGACCCAGTACTTC	CASSFRDRGGGETQYF
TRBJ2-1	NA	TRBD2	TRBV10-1	TGCGCCAGCAGTGAGTCAGGAGTCGGGAGCGGGAACTCCTACAATGAGCAGTTCTTC	CASSESGVGSGNSYNEQFF
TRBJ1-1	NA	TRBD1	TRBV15	TGTGCCACCAGCAGACAGCGGACAGGGGCCACTGAAGCTTTCTTT	CATSRQRTGATEAFF
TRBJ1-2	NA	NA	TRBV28	TGTGCCAGCGGTGGAACGGGAAGGGGGAACTATGGCTACACCTTC	CASGGTGRGNYGYTF
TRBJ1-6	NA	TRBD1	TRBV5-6	TGTGCCAGCAGCTCAGGGGGCCCCTCCTATAATTCACCCCTCCACTTT	CASSSGGPSYNSPLHF
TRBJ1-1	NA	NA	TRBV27	TGTGCCAGCAGTCTGGGTCGGGGGAACACTGAAGCTTTCTTT	CASSLGRGNTEAFF
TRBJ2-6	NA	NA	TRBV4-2	TGTGCCAGCAGCCAAGAAGGTGTTACTAGCTCTGGGGCCAACGTCCTGACTTTC	CASSQEGVTSSGANVLTF
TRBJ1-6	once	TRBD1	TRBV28	TGTGCCAGCGGGACAGTCTATTCTAATAATTCACCCCTCCACTTT	CASGTVYSNNSPLHF
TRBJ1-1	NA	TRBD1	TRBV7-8	TGTGCCAGCAGCTTAGCCGCAGGGGGGTACACTGAAGCTTTCTTT	CASSLAAGGYTEAFF
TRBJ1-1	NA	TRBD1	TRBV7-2	TGTGCCAGCAGCGCCAGGGGGCAGGGATTGGGCACTGAAGCTTTCTTT	CASSARGQGLGTEAFF
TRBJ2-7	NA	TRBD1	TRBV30	TGTGCCTGGAGTAAGGACAGGGCCCGACCCTACGAGCAGTACTTC	CAWSKDRARPYEQYF
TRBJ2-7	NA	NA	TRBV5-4	TGTGCCAGCAGCCGGCGGACAGGCGGGACTGACGCCTACGAGCAGTACTTC	CASSRRTGGTDAYEQYF
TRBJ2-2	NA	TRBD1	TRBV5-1	TGCGCCAGCAGCTTGGATCCCGGGACAGGGTATGCCGGGGAGCTGTTTTTT	CASSLDPGTGYAGELFF
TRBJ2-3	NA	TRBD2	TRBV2	TGTGCCAGTTCCACCGGGACTAGCGGCCCAGATACGCAGTATTTT	CASSTGTSGPDTQYF
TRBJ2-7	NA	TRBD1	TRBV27	TGTGCCAGCAGTTTATCGGTGGGGGACAGCGGTTTCTACGAGCAGTACTTC	CASSLSVGDSGFYEQYF
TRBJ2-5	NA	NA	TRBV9	TGTGCCAGCAGCCCACGACGGGGCCAAGAGACCCAGTACTTC	CASSPRRGQETQYF